Below, 11 T cell receptor beta chains from the same sample are listed, as sequenced in a study of blood T cell repertoires in COVID-19 (dated by TCRdb to 2019 to 2021). Libraries were constructed by the immunoSEQ multiplex PCR assay. TCRdb limited this immuneACCESS table to in-frame rearrangements with V and J called. A share of clones is missing; checked studies link under half to unresolved V genes, and the rest is unexplained. Across this sample there are 250,000 to 300,000 clones, with around 88% seen only once. The ten largest clones add up to just under 7% of the sample. The sample comprised peripheral blood. Receptor source: a woman aged 25 to 39 who had recovered from COVID-19.

The J gene is TRBJ1-2, the V gene TRBV30, with D possibly being TRBD1 (5 bases). Germline CDR1 GTSNPN, CDR2 SVGIG (reference sequence). Trimming removed 2 bases at V and 3 bases at J, with 16 bases between. CDR3 length: 15 residues. The CDR3 sequence is CAWSPDRPGYYGYTF. DNA for the CDR3: TGTGCCTGGAGTCCCGACAGACCTGGGTACTATGGCTACACCTTC.

The CDR3 sequence is CASSWDLRVWNEQFF. CDR3 bases: TGTGCCAGCAGCTGGGACTTACGTGTTTGGAATGAGCAGTTCTTC. The chain links TRBV11-3 to TRBJ2-1; possible D gene TRBD2, 6 bases. Deletions cut 4 bases from V and 7 bases from J, with 17 bases between. Per the germline V gene, CDR1 is SGHNT and CDR2 is YENEEA. CDR3 size: 15 residues. Full variable domain (rest looked up from reference TRBV11-3 and TRBJ2-1): EAGVVQSPRYKIIEKKQPVAFWCNPISGHNTLYWYLQNLGQGPELLIRYENEEAVDDSQLPKDRFSAERLKGVDSTLKIQPAELGDSAVYLCASSWDLRVWNEQFFGPGTRLTVL.

The genes are TRBV7-9 and TRBJ2-5; D remains unclear. The CDR3 runs 13 residues. V lost 0 bases and J lost 11, with 13 bases in between. In germline, CDR1 is SEHNR, CDR2 FQNEAQ (reference sequence). CDR3 in DNA: TGTGCCAGCAGCTTAGCGCCAAGCGAGGCTCAGTACTTC. Protein: CASSLAPSEAQYF.

The chain couples TRBV7-9 to TRBJ1-1; 7 bases map to TRBD1. CDR3 size: 11 residues. Germline V lookup: CDR1 SEHNR, CDR2 FQNEAQ (reference sequence). V lost 5 bases to trimming and J lost 10 bases; unmatched junction nucleotides: 4. CDR3 residues: CASSPSGGAFF. The CDR3 DNA reads TGTGCCAGCAGCCCCTCAGGGGGAGCTTTCTTT.

The genes are TRBV7-3 and TRBJ2-7; possibly TRBD2 for D (6 bases). Germline CDR1 is SGHTA and CDR2 is FQGTGA. Trimming removed 6 bases from V and 7 bases from J, with 19 bases in between. The CDR3 extends over 14 amino acids. The CDR3 reads CASRSTGTRGEQYF. CDR3 in DNA: TGTGCCAGCAGGTCGACCGGGACCCGGGGGGAGCAGTACTTC.

The chain uses TRBV27 and TRBJ2-2; TRBD2 agrees at 7 bases. The J segment lost 4 bases and the V segment lost 0 bases, leaving 2 bases of the junction unmatched. The CDR3 consists of 15 residues. Germline loops: CDR1 MNHEY, CDR2 SMNVEV (reference sequence). Here the CDR3 reads CASSLSGEGTGELFF. CDR3 bases: TGTGCCAGCAGTTTATCTGGGGAGGGCACCGGGGAGCTGTTTTTT.

This sequence joins TRBV5-4 and TRBJ2-3; 9 positions match TRBD2. After removal of 5 bases from V and 5 bases from J, the junction contained 6 bases not matched to a gene. The CDR3 runs to 14 residues. Germline V gene lookup returns CDR1 SGHNT and CDR2 YYREEE (reference sequence). The CDR3 region has the DNA TGTGCCAGCAGTCAGACTAGCGGTGGAGATACGCAGTATTTT. It codes for CASSQTSGGDTQYF. Combining the CDR3 with reference TRBV5-4 and TRBJ2-3 gives the whole variable domain ETGVTQSPTHLIKTRGQQVTLRCSSQSGHNTVSWYQQALGQGPQFIFQYYREEENGRGNFPPRFSGLQFPNYSSELNVNALELDDSALYLCASSQTSGGDTQYFGPGTRLTVL.

The rearrangement joins TRBV7-6 to TRBJ2-3, with TRBD1 matching over 12 bases. The CDR3 totals 19 residues. Germline CDR1 and CDR2: SGHVS and FNYEAQ. V lost 5 bases, J lost 3 bases, and 15 bases stayed unmatched. The CDR3 sequence: CASSPLRGQGAKGTDTQYF. For the CDR3, the DNA is TGTGCCAGCAGCCCCCTGCGGGGACAGGGGGCAAAGGGGACAGATACGCAGTATTTT.

V is TRBV6-5 and J is TRBJ1-6; maybe TRBD1 (5 bases). V dropped 6 bases and J dropped 5 bases, with 11 bases sitting between them. The length of the CDR3 is 14 residues. From germline, CDR1 is MNHEY and CDR2 SVGAGI. The CDR3 region has the DNA TGTGCCAGCAGAACCGGGGGAAATAATTCACCCCTCCACTTT. Translation: CASRTGGNNSPLHF.

The V and J genes are TRBV4-3 and TRBJ1-3; no clear D gene. The CDR3 consists of 16 residues. Trimming removed 0 bases at V and 0 bases at J, with 9 bases between. Germline assignment: CDR1 LGHNA and CDR2 YSLEER. The chain's CDR3 is CASSQDRRPSGNTIYF. For the CDR3, the DNA is TGCGCCAGCAGCCAAGATCGGAGACCCTCTGGAAACACCATATATTTT.

The rearrangement joins TRBV4-1 to TRBJ1-5; a weak D match, TRBD1 (6 bases). This CDR3 is 15 amino acids long. Germline CDR1 MGHRA, CDR2 YSYEKL. Trimming removed 3 bases from V and 4 bases from J, with 13 bases in between. The CDR3 is CASSQEGGENQPQHF. CDR3 in DNA: TGCGCCAGCAGCCAGGAAGGGGGTGAGAATCAGCCCCAGCATTTT.